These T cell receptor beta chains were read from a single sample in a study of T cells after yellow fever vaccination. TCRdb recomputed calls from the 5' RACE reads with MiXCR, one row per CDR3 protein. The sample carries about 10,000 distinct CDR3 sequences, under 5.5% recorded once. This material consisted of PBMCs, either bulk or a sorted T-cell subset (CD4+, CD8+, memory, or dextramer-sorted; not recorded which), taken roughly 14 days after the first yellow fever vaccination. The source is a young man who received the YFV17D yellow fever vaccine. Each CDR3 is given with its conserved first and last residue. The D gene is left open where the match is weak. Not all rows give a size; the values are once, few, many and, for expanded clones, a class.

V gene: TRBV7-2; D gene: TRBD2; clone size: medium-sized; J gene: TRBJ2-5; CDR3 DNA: TGTGCCAGCAGCCAAGGGACTAGCCAAGAGACCCAGTACTTC; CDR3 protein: CASSQGTSQETQYF
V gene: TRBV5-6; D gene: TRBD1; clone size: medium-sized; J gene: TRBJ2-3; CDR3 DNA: TGTGCCAGCAGTTGGACAGGGGGCCGTAGCACAGATACGCAGTATTTT; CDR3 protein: CASSWTGGRSTDTQYF
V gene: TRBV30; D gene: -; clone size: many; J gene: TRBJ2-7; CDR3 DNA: TGTGCCTGTCACCGGGACGGATCCTACGAGCAGTACTTC; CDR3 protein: CACHRDGSYEQYF
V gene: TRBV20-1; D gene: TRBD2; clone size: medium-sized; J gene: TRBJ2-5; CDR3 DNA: TGCAGTGCTAGACGACGCGGGACTAGCGGGGGGGCCTTGGAGACCCAGTACTTC; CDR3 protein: CSARRRGTSGGALETQYF
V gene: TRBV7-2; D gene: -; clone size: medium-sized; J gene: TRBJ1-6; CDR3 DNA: TGTGCCAGCAGCTTAGCGCCAGGCAGCTACTCACCCCTCCACTTT; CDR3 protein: CASSLAPGSYSPLHF
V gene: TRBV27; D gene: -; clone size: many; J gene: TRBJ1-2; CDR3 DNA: TGTGCCAGCTCAGGTTTCCGGGATGGCTACACCTTC; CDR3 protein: CASSGFRDGYTF
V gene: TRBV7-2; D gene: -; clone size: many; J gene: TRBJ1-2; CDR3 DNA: TGTGCCAGCATATCCCCCGGGGGAAGAGGCTACACCTTC; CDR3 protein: CASISPGGRGYTF
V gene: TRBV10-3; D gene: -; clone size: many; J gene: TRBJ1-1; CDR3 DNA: TGTGCCTCCTCCCCGGGGCCCAACCCCACTGAAGCTTTCTTT; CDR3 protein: CASSPGPNPTEAFF
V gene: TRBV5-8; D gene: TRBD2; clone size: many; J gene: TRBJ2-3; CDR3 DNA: TGTGCCAGCTGCTTAGCGGGGGCGAGCACAGATACGCAGTATTTT; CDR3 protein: CASCLAGASTDTQYF
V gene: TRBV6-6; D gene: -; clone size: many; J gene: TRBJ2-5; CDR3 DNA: TGTGCCAGCAGTTTGGCTGCGACGTACCAAGAGACCCAGTACTTC; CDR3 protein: CASSLAATYQETQYF
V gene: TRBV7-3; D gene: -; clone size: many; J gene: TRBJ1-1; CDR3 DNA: TGTGCCAGCAGCTCCACAGGGAACACTGAAGCTTTCTTT; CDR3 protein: CASSSTGNTEAFF
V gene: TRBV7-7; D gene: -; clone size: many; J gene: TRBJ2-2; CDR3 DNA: TGTGCCAGCAGCTTAGGGACAGACACCGGGGAGCTGTTTTTT; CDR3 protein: CASSLGTDTGELFF
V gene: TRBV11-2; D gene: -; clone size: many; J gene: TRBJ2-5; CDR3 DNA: TGTGCCAGCAGCTTGGGGTCCCTGGCCGGGGAGTACCAAGAGACCCAGTACTTC; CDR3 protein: CASSLGSLAGEYQETQYF
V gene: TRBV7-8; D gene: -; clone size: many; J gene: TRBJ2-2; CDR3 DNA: TGTGCCAGCAGCTTAAGGGGGGGCCGAACCGGGGAGCTGTTTTTT; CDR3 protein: CASSLRGGRTGELFF
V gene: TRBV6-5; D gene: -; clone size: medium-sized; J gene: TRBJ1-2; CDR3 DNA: TGTGCCAGCAGAGCCGGACAGTTCTATGGCTACACCTTC; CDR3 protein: CASRAGQFYGYTF
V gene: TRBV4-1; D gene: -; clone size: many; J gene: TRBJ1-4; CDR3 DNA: TGCGCCAGCAGCCAAGTTCAAGGGGAGGAAAAACTGTTTTTT; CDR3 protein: CASSQVQGEEKLFF
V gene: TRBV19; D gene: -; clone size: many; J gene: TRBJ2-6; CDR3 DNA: TGTGCCAGTAGTCCCTTTTCGGGACAATCTTCTGGGGCCAACGTCCTGACTTTC; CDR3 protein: CASSPFSGQSSGANVLTF
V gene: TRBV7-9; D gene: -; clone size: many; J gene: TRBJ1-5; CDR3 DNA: TGTGCCAGCAGCCTTAGCAATCAGCCCCAGCATTTT; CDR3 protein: CASSLSNQPQHF
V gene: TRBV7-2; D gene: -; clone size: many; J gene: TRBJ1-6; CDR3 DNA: TGTGCCAGCAGCTTAGGGCAGGGGAAGGGCTCCTATAATTCACCCCTCCACTTT; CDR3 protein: CASSLGQGKGSYNSPLHF
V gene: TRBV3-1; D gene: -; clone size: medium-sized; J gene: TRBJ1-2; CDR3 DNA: TGTGCCAGCAGCCAAACAGGGCAGTATGGCTACACCTTC; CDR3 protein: CASSQTGQYGYTF
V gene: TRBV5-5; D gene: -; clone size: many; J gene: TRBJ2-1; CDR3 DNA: TGTGCCAGCAGGCGACTAGACGGCTCCTACAATGAGCAGTTCTTC; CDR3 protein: CASRRLDGSYNEQFF
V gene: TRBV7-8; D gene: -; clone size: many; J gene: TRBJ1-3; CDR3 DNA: TGTGCCAGCAGCGCCTTCGTCCAATTCTCTGGAAACACCATATATTTT; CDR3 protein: CASSAFVQFSGNTIYF
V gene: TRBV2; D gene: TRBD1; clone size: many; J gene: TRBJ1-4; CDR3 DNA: TGTGCCAGCAGTGAAGCGCGGCCTTACGGACAGGGAGGAAAACTGTTTTTT; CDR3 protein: CASSEARPYGQGGKLFF
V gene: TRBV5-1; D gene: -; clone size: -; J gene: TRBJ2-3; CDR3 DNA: TGCGCCAGCAGCTTGGACGGGACCGGCTCAGATACGCAGTATTTT; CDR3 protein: CASSLDGTGSDTQYF
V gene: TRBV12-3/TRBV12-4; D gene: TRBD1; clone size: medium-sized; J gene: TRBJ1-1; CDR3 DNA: TGTGCCAGCAGTTTGTTAACAGGGGGAATGAACACTGAAGCTTTCTTT; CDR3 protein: CASSLLTGGMNTEAFF
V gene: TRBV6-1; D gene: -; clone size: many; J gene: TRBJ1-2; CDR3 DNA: TGTGCCAGCAGTGACGGAGGGGAAGGGGGTAACTATGGCTACACCTTC; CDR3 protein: CASSDGGEGGNYGYTF
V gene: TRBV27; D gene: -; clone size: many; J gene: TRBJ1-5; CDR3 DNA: TGTGCCAGCAGTTTTTCGACAGCGAGCAATCAGCCCCAGCATTTT; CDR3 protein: CASSFSTASNQPQHF
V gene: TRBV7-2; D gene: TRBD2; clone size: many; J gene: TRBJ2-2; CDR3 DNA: TGTGCCAGCAGCCCCTGGGGTAGCGGGGTCGGCACCGGGGAGCTGTTTTTT; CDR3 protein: CASSPWGSGVGTGELFF
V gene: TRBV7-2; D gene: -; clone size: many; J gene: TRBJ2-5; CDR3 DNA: TGTGCCAGCAGCTTAGAAGTAGAGACCCAGTACTTC; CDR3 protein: CASSLEVETQYF
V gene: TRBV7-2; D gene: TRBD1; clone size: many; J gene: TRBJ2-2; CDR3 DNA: TGTGCCAGCAGCCAGACAGGGGCGGGCACCGGGGAGCTGTTTTTT; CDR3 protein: CASSQTGAGTGELFF
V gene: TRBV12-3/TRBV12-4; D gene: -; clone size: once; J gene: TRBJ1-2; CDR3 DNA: TGTGCCAGCAGTTCTCTGGACATGTACTATGGCTACACCTTC; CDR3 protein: CASSSLDMYYGYTF
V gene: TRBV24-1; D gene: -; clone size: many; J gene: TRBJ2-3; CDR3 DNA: TGTGCCACCTCCTGGAGGGATACGCAGTATTTT; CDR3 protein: CATSWRDTQYF
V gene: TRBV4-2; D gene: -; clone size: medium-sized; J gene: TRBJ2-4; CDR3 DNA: TGTGCCAGCAGCCAAGAGGGGGGGGGCAGGAACATTCAGTACTTC; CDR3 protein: CASSQEGGGRNIQYF
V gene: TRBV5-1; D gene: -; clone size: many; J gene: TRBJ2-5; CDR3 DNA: TGCGCCAGCAGCTTGGCTGGGGAGACCCAGTACTTC; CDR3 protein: CASSLAGETQYF
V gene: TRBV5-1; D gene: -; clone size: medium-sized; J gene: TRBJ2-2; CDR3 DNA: TGCGCCAGCAGCGCGGGCCCCGTTTTAGCCGGGGAGCTGTTTTTT; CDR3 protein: CASSAGPVLAGELFF
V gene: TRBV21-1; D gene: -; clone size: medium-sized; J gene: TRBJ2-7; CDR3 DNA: TGTGCCAGCAGCAACGGGCGTTCCTACGAGCAGTACTTC; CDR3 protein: CASSNGRSYEQYF
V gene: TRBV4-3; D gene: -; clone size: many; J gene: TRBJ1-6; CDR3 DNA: TGCGCCAGCAGCCCATTTTGGACTTCGAATTCACCCCTCCACTTT; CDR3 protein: CASSPFWTSNSPLHF
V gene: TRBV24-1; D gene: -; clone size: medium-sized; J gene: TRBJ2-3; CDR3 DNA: TGTGCCACCTTCCCGCCGGAGTCTATCACAGATACGCAGTATTTT; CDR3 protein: CATFPPESITDTQYF
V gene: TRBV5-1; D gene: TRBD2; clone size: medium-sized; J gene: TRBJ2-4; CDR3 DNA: TGCGCCAGCAGCTTACTAGCGGGGGTGTCCAGGAACATTCAGTACTTC; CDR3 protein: CASSLLAGVSRNIQYF
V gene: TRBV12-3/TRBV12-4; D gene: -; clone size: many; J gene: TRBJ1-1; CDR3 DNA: TGTGCCAGCAGTTTATTTTTGGACAGAGAAGCTTTCTTT; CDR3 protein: CASSLFLDREAFF
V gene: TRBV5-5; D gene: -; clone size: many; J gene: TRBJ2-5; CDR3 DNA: TGTGCCAGCAGCCTGGGTGGGAAAGAGACCCAGTACTTC; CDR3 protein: CASSLGGKETQYF
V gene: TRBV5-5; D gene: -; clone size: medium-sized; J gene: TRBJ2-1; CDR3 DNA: TGTGCCAGCGCGCGAACCAGCGCCAACTACAATGAGCAGTTCTTC; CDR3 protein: CASARTSANYNEQFF
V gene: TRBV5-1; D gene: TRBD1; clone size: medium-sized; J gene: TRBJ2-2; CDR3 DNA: TGCGCCAGCAGCTCCGGGACAGCGAACACCGGGGAGCTGTTTTTT; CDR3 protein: CASSSGTANTGELFF
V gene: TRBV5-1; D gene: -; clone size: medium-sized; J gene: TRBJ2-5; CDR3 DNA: TGCGCCAGCAGCTTGGGCAACCCAGGGAAAGAGACCCAGTACTTC; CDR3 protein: CASSLGNPGKETQYF
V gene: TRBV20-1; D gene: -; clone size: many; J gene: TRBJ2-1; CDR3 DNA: TGCAGTGCTACTATAGGTGGCGGGGCCGCAAATGAGCAGTTCTTC; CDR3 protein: CSATIGGGAANEQFF
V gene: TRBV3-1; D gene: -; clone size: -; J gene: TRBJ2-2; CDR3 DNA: TGTGCCACCTCCAAATTATCTGGGCCGGCGAACACCGGGGAGCTGTTTTTT; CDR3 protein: CATSKLSGPANTGELFF
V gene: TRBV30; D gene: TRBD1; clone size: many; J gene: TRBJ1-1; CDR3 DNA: TGTGCCTGGAGCAGGACAGGGGGCGCTGGAACTTTCTTT; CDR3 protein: CAWSRTGGAGTFF
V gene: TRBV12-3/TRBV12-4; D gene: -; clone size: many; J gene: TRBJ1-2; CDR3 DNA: TGTGCCAGCAGTTTGAGCAGAACTAACTATGGCTACACCTTC; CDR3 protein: CASSLSRTNYGYTF
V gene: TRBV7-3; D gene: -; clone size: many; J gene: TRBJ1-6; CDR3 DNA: TGTGCCAGCAGCTTACAGGGTGGGTCACCCCTCCACTTT; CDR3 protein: CASSLQGGSPLHF
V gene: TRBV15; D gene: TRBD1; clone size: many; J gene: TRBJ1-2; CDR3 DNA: TGTGCCACCAGCAACGGACAGGGGGCGCAGGACTATGGCTACACCTTC; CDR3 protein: CATSNGQGAQDYGYTF
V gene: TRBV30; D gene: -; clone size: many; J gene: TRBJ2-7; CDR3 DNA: TGTGCCTGGAGAACGGGCAGTTACGAGCAGTACTTC; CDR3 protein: CAWRTGSYEQYF
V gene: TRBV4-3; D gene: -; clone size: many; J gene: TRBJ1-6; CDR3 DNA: TGCGCCAGCAGCCAAGACAGGGCCGCGGGTTCACCCCTCCACTTT; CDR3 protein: CASSQDRAAGSPLHF
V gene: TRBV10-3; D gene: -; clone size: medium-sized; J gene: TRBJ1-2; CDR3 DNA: TGTGCCATCAGTGATCAAAACCTGGAGGGCTACACCTTC; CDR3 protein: CAISDQNLEGYTF
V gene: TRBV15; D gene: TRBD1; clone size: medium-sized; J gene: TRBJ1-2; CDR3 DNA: TGTGCCACCAGCAGAGTTCAGGGGGTGAACTATGGCTACACCTTC; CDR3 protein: CATSRVQGVNYGYTF
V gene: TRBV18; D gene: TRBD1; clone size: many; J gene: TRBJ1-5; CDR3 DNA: TGTGCCAGCTCAGAGGGGGCCCCCCTTGATCAGCCCCAGCATTTT; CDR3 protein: CASSEGAPLDQPQHF
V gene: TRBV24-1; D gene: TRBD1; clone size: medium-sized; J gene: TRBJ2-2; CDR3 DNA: TGTGCCACCAGTGATCCCGGGACAGGATTCACCGGGGAGCTGTTTTTT; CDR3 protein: CATSDPGTGFTGELFF
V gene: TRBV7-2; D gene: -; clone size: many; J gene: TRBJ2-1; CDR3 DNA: TGTGCCAGCAGCCCAGGGGTCATCTACAATGAGCAGTTCTTC; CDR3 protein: CASSPGVIYNEQFF
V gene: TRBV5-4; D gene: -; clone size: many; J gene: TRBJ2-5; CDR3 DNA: TGTGCCAGCAGCTTGGGAGCGGAAAAGGAGACCCAGTACTTC; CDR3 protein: CASSLGAEKETQYF
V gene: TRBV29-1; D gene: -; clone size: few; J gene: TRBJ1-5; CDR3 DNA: TGCAGCGCTGGCGACAGGTTAGATAGCAATCAGCCCCAGCATTTT; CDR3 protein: CSAGDRLDSNQPQHF
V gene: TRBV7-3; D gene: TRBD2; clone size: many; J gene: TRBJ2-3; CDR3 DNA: TGTGCCAGCAGCTTAAATTCCCGGGGGGTGAGAGATACGCAGTATTTT; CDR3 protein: CASSLNSRGVRDTQYF